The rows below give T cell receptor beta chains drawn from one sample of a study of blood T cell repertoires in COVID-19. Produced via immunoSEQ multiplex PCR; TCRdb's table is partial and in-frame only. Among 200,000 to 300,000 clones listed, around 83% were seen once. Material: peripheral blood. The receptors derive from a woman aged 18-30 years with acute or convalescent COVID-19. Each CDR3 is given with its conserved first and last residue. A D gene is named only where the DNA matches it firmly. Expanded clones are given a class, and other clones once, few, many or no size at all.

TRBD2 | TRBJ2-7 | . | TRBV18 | TGTGCCAGCTCACCGCAAAAACCCCTAGCGGGCGGCCCCTACGAGCAGTACTTC | CASSPQKPLAGGPYEQYF
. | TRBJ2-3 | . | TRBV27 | TGTGCCAGCAGTTTTTCGCGCGGGAGCACAGATACGCAGTATTTT | CASSFSRGSTDTQYF
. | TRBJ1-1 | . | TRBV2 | TGTGCCAGCAGAGGAATCCAGGGAGGGAACACTGAAGCTTTCTTT | CASRGIQGGNTEAFF
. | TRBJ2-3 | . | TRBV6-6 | TGTGCCAGCAGTTACTCGCGGGAAGGTAGCACAGATACGCAGTATTTT | CASSYSREGSTDTQYF
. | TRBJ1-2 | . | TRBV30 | TGTGCCTGGAGCTGGGGGCCTAACTATGGCTACACCTTC | CAWSWGPNYGYTF
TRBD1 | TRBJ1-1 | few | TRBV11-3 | TGTGCCAGCAGCTTGCGACAGGGGTCTGAAGCTTTCTTT | CASSLRQGSEAFF
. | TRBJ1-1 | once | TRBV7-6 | TGTGCCAGCAGCTCCCGGGAGGGCACTGAAGCTTTCTTT | CASSSREGTEAFF
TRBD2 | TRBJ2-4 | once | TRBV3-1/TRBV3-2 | TGTGCCAGCAGCCGGCACACTAGCGGGACACCAAACATTCAGTACTTC | CASSRHTSGTPNIQYF
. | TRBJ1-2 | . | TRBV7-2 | TGTGCCAGCAGCCCCTCGAAGGACCAGGGCCCTGGCTATGGCTACACCTTC | CASSPSKDQGPGYGYTF
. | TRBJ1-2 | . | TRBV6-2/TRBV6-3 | TGTGCCAGCAGTTACCTGGGAGCTGCTTGGGGCTACACCTTC | CASSYLGAAWGYTF
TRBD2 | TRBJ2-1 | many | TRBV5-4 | TGTGCCAGCAGCCCAAATGGGGCGGGGGTTCCGAATGAGCAGTTCTTC | CASSPNGAGVPNEQFF
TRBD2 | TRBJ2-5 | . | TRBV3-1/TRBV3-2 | TGTGCCAGCAGCCAAGTCTTCGGGGGGGTACAGAAAGAGACCCAGTACTTC | CASSQVFGGVQKETQYF
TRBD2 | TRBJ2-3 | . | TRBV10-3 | TGTGCCATCGGGGCTAGCGGGGATTTAGAAGATACGCAGTATTTT | CAIGASGDLEDTQYF
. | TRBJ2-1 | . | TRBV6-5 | TGTGCCAGCACCCCGACTAGGCTTATCCGCAATGAGCAGTTCTTC | CASTPTRLIRNEQFF
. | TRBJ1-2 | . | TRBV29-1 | TGCAGCGGTTCAGGGGAGGGCGGCTACACCTTC | CSGSGEGGYTF
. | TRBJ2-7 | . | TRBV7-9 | TGTGCCAGCAGCTTAGAGGTGGGAGGAGAGCAGTACTTC | CASSLEVGGEQYF
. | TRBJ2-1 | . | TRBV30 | TGTGCCTGGAGTGTACGAGGGGGGGGTTTCGATGAGCAGTTCTTC | CAWSVRGGGFDEQFF
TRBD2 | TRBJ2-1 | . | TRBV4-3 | TGCGCCAGCAGCCAAGATTACCTAGCGGGGTACAATGAGCAGTTCTTC | CASSQDYLAGYNEQFF
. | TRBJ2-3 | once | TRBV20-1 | TGCAGTGCTAGTTCTCTACGGGGGATAGTCGGCACAGATACGCAGTATTTT | CSASSLRGIVGTDTQYF
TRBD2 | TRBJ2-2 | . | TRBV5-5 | TGTGCCAGCAGCACCCGGACTAGCGGGAATACCGGGGAGCTGTTTTTT | CASSTRTSGNTGELFF
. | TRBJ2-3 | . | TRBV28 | TGTGCCAGCAGTTTACAGCGCCCAGATACGCAGTATTTT | CASSLQRPDTQYF
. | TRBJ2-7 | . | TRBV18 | TGTGCCAGCTCATCGAACCGGGGTTACGAGCAGTACTTC | CASSSNRGYEQYF